One T cell receptor beta chain is described in this entry. The primer mix had 60 Vbeta and 13 Jbeta primers. Profiled with immunoSEQ multiplex PCR; TCRdb holds only in-frame clones, not every one. The sample has about 150,000 clones; around 75% are singletons. The data were taken from a study of cytomegalovirus exposure and HLA in healthy donors. There are 13 residues in the CDR3. The germline gives CDR1 SGHRS, CDR2 YFSETQ. The V end was cut by 4 bases, the J end by 2 bases, with 9 bases between. This chain links TRBV5-1 with TRBJ1-2; TRBD1 is a possible D gene (6 bases). The sample comprised PBMCs. The TCR originated in a man aged 35 to 55 in good health and CMV-seronegative. This chain's CDR3 is CASSDQGNYGYTF. CDR3 coding DNA: TGCGCCAGCAGCGACCAGGGGAACTATGGCTACACCTTC.